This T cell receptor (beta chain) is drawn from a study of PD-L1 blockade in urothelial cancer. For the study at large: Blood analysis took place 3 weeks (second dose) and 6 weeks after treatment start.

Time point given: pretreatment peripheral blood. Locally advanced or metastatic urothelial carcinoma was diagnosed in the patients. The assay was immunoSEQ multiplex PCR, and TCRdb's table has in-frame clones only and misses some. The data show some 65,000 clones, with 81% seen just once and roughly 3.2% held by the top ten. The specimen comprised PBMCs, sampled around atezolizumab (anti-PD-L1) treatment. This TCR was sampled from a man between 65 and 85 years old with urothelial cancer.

CDR3 loop: CAVLRGTQYSNQPQHF. The CDR3 DNA is TGTGCCGTCCTCAGAGGGACACAGTATAGCAATCAGCCCCAGCATTTT. The genes are TRBV19 and TRBJ1-5; the D gene is possibly TRBD1 (6 bases). This CDR3 is 16 amino acids long. The germline gives CDR1 LNHDA, CDR2 SQIVND (reference sequence). V was cut by 11 bases and J by 0 bases, with 20 bases left in between.